The 24 T cell receptor beta chains reported below all come from one sample, sequenced in a study of T-cell reconstitution after alpha-beta-depleted transplantation in children. Molecular barcoding with unique molecular identifiers was used for the TCRbeta library. TCRdb called the PCR reads again in MiXCR, with one record for every CDR3 protein. The sample gives approximately 97,000 distinct CDR3 sequences, 4.5% to 7.5% of which show up once; roughly 5.5% is in the top ten. The input for sequencing was PBMCs, mostly from graft donor cells, taken 60 days after TCRalphabeta/CD19-depleted stem cell transplant. Source of these receptors: a female patient aged 2 to 10 who had a stem cell transplant for Fanconi anemia, so the T cells may come from the graft donor.

This clonotype was seen only once. A single base separates this from a much larger clone, so it may be a read error. The chain is built from TRBV28 and TRBJ2-7; D may be TRBD1 or TRBD2 (5 bases each). In germline, CDR1 is MDHEN, CDR2 SYDVKM. The CDR3 has 14 residues. The CDR3 coding sequence is TGTGCCAGCATTTTACCGGGACGGTCCCTCTCCCAGTACTTC. The encoded protein is CASILPGRSLSQYF.

This clonotype occurred many times. The rearrangement uses TRBV30 and TRBJ1-5; D unclear. This CDR3 is built from 13 residues. Trimming pared 0 bases from V and 0 bases from J, leaving 3 bases between. Per germline, CDR1 GTSNPN and CDR2 SVGIG (reference sequence). The CDR3 coding sequence is TGTGCCTGGAGTGTCGATAGCAATCAGCCCCAGCATTTT. Its protein product is CAWSVDSNQPQHF.

This clonotype was seen many times. The gene calls are TRBV28 and TRBJ2-5, with 9 bases lining up with TRBD2. The CDR3 spans 14 residues. With 4 bases clipped from V and 1 base from J, the junction kept 1 base outside the gene matches. The V gene's germline CDR1 is MDHEN and CDR2 SYDVKM. The CDR3 sequence is CASSSSGAQETQYF. CDR3 sequence (DNA): TGTGCCAGCAGTTCTAGCGGGGCCCAAGAGACCCAGTACTTC.

This clonotype showed up many times. The chain joins TRBV29-1 to TRBJ2-7; 9 positions agree with TRBD1. This CDR3 is built from 13 residues. Germline assignment: CDR1 SQVTM and CDR2 ANQGSEA. V shed 1 base, J shed 4 bases, and the junction held 2 bases outside the gene matches. The CDR3 region has the DNA TGCAGCGTTGAAGGACAGGGGGTTTACGAGCAGTACTTC. Protein: CSVEGQGVYEQYF.

The chain has TRBV20-1 and TRBJ2-3, with 9 bases fitting TRBD2. From germline, CDR1 is DFQATT and CDR2 SNEGSKA (reference sequence). The CDR3 is made up of 14 amino acids. With 3 bases clipped from V and 6 bases from J, the junction kept 7 bases outside the gene matches. Written as DNA, the CDR3 is TGCAGTGCTAGGGGGGCGGGAGGGCCGGATACGCAGTATTTT. It codes for CSARGAGGPDTQYF.

This clonotype was counted between two and nine times. This rearrangement joins TRBV7-2 to TRBJ2-3; the match to TRBD2 covers 9 bases. J lost 5 bases, V lost 2 bases, and 8 bases had no gene match. Germline V lookup: CDR1 SGHTA, CDR2 FQGNSA. The CDR3 extends over 16 amino acids. CDR3 sequence: CASSLWSGGSGDTQYF. DNA of the CDR3: TGTGCCAGCAGCTTATGGAGCGGGGGGTCGGGAGATACGCAGTATTTT.

The chain carries TRBV3-1 and TRBJ2-7, with D possibly being TRBD1 or TRBD2 (5 bases each). Germline CDR1 and CDR2: LGHDT and YNNKEL (reference sequence). Deletions cut 0 bases from V and 2 bases from J, with 17 bases between. This CDR3 spans 17 amino acids. The CDR3: CASSQESGTFRAYEQYF. The CDR3 coding sequence is TGTGCCAGCAGCCAAGAATCTGGGACCTTCCGGGCCTACGAGCAGTACTTC.

V usage is TRBV6-4 and J usage is TRBJ2-3; 7 bases are a match to TRBD2. The CDR3 sequence is 15 residues long. V was pared by 2 bases and J by 1 base, with 3 bases of the junction left unmatched. Germline-derived CDR1 and CDR2 are MRHNA and SNTAGT. CDR3 protein: CASSDRAGGTDTQYF. The CDR3 DNA reads TGTGCCAGCAGTGACAGGGCGGGGGGCACAGATACGCAGTATTTT.

This clonotype has a handful of counts. The CDR3 DNA sequence: TGTGCCAGCAGCCCTCGACTAGCGGGAGACCCCTACGAGCAGTACTTC. Protein product: CASSPRLAGDPYEQYF. This sequence joins TRBV4-2 and TRBJ2-7; 12 positions agree with TRBD2. The length of the CDR3 is 16 residues. With V trimmed by 4 bases and J by 2 bases, 6 bases remained unmatched. Germline V gene lookup returns CDR1 LGHNA and CDR2 YNFKEQ.

The table lists this clonotype with many counts. The chain employs TRBV5-1 and TRBJ2-2, with 10 bases aligning to TRBD2. Germline V gene lookup returns CDR1 SGHRS and CDR2 YFSETQ. Unmatched junction bases numbered 11, after V lost 1 base and J lost 8 bases. The CDR3 runs to 17 residues. This CDR3 is CASSLPASGSWPGELFF. The CDR3 DNA follows: TGCGCCAGCAGCTTGCCCGCTAGCGGGAGTTGGCCTGGGGAGCTGTTTTTT. The full variable domain, in which reference TRBV5-1 and TRBJ2-2 provide the parts outside the CDR3, is KAGVTQTPRYLIKTRGQQVTLSCSPISGHRSVSWYQQTPGQGLQFLFEYFSETQRNKGNFPGRFSGRQFSNSRSEMNVSTLELGDSALYLCASSLPASGSWPGELFFGEGSRLTVL.

As regards this clonotype: One end of the junction does not line up with germline, which may come from a read error. The rearrangement uses TRBV12-3 or TRBV12-4 and TRBJ2-1, with TRBD2 matching 12 bases. This CDR3 has 19 residues. CDR3 sequence (DNA): TGTGCCAGCTGTTTAACAGGACTAGCGGGACCCGACCTGTACAATGAGCAGTTCTTC. Its protein is CASCLTGLAGPDLYNEQFF.

In its sample, this clonotype was seen many times. This chain joins TRBV5-1 and TRBJ2-7, with a possible D match to TRBD1 (5 bases). The germline CDR1 and CDR2 sequences are SGHRS and YFSETQ. This CDR3 is 11 amino acids long. The ends were cut back, 1 base at V and 7 bases at J, with 6 bases in the middle. The CDR3: CASSLKGEQYF. The CDR3 DNA follows: TGCGCCAGCAGCTTGAAGGGGGAGCAGTACTTC.

This clonotype was counted ten times or more. The chain employs TRBV27 and TRBJ2-5; 9 nucleotides match TRBD1. Germline V gene sequence: CDR1 MNHEY, CDR2 SMNVEV (reference sequence). The CDR3 totals 17 residues. With V trimmed by 2 bases and J by 3 bases, 10 bases remained unmatched. The CDR3 DNA follows: TGTGCCAGCAGTTTAAGGGGCGTATGGACAGGGGAAGAGACCCAGTACTTC. It translates to CASSLRGVWTGEETQYF.

In its sample, this clonotype was seen many times. The rearrangement links TRBV4-1 to TRBJ2-1; D gene uncertain. The CDR3 loop spans 12 amino acids. Germline CDR1 MGHRA, CDR2 YSYEKL. V shed 6 bases and J shed 5 bases, with 8 bases lying between them. The CDR3 nucleotides are TGCGCCAGCAGTTTCTACAACAATGAGCAGTTCTTC. The encoded protein is CASSFYNNEQFF.

This clonotype came up many times. The rearrangement links TRBV28 to TRBJ2-7, with 10 bases identical to TRBD2. V was pared by 5 bases and J by 2 bases, with 12 bases of the junction left unmatched. CDR1 is MDHEN and CDR2 is SYDVKM in the germline V gene. The CDR3 runs 17 residues. This CDR3 reads CASSTLLWLAGAYEQYF. CDR3 DNA: TGTGCCAGCAGTACATTATTGTGGCTAGCGGGAGCCTACGAGCAGTACTTC.

This chain uses TRBV10-3 with TRBJ2-7, with 7 bases lining up with TRBD1. CDR3 size: 15 residues. The germline V gene has CDR1 ENHRY and CDR2 SYGVKD. The V and J ends lost 4 bases and 2 bases, in that order; junction bases with no gene match: 8. CDR3 DNA sequence: TGTGCCATCAGTGTTGACAGGGATGGGCCCTACGAGCAGTACTTC. Translated: CAISVDRDGPYEQYF.

This clonotype was seen repeatedly, ten times or more. The chain carries TRBV3-1 and TRBJ2-2; weak D call: TRBD1 (6 bases). From germline, CDR1 is LGHDT and CDR2 YNNKEL (reference sequence). The CDR3 extends over 13 amino acids. V was cut by 6 bases and J by 4 bases, with 9 bases left in between. The CDR3 loop reads CASRRRGTGELFF. In DNA form, the CDR3 reads TGTGCCAGCAGACGCAGGGGCACCGGGGAGCTGTTTTTT.

This clonotype was seen many times. This chain connects TRBV29-1 to TRBJ2-7; TRBD1 aligns across 7 bases. This CDR3 is built from 13 residues. Germline values: CDR1 SQVTM, CDR2 ANQGSEA. V trimming: 4 bases; J trimming: 5 bases; junction bases outside the gene matches: 8. CDR3 nucleotide sequence: TGCAGCGTTGCTGGGACAGAGGCAAACGAGCAGTACTTC. Translated: CSVAGTEANEQYF.

This chain links TRBV12-3 or TRBV12-4 with TRBJ2-6, with 13 bases lining up with TRBD2. The length of the CDR3 is 17 residues. V lost 6 bases, J lost 2 bases, and 4 bases stayed unmatched. The CDR3 DNA follows: TGTGCCAGCAGACGGACTAGCGGGAGAGCTGGGGCCAACGTCCTGACTTTC. It codes for CASRRTSGRAGANVLTF.

This clonotype was recorded a few times. The chain couples TRBV20-1 to TRBJ1-2; TRBD1 matches at 9 bases. This CDR3 comprises 15 residues. Germline CDR1 reads DFQATT; CDR2 reads SNEGSKA (reference sequence). Trimming cost V 0 bases and J 3 bases; bases outside gene matches: 5. CDR3: CSARELGTGYYGYTF. CDR3 nucleotides: TGCAGTGCTAGAGAATTGGGGACAGGGTACTATGGCTACACCTTC.

There are a few counts of this clonotype. The rearrangement links TRBV5-1 to TRBJ2-2; D is possibly TRBD1 or TRBD2 (5 bases each). The CDR3 totals 15 residues. Germline values: CDR1 SGHRS, CDR2 YFSETQ. Trimming removed 6 bases at V and 0 bases at J, with 12 bases between. The CDR3 protein is CASTLGPPNTGELFF. The CDR3 bases are TGCGCCAGCACCCTGGGACCGCCGAACACCGGGGAGCTGTTTTTT. Full variable domain (remainder filled in from reference TRBV5-1 and TRBJ2-2): KAGVTQTPRYLIKTRGQQVTLSCSPISGHRSVSWYQQTPGQGLQFLFEYFSETQRNKGNFPGRFSGRQFSNSRSEMNVSTLELGDSALYLCASTLGPPNTGELFFGEGSRLTVL.

Of note for this clonotype: The junction departs from germline at one end; a sequencing error may be responsible. V gene TRBV12-3 or TRBV12-4 combines with J gene TRBJ2-7; TRBD1 is a possible D gene (7 bases). CDR3 length equals 13 residues. Here the CDR3 DNA reads TGTGCCAGCAGTCTAGCGACAGGGAACGAGCAGTACTTC. Its translation is CASSLATGNEQYF.

This chain joins TRBV20-1 and TRBJ2-5; D is ambiguous. The V end lost 7 bases, the J end lost 2 bases, and 11 bases lay between the germline ends. CDR1 DFQATT and CDR2 SNEGSKA come from the germline V gene (reference sequence). The CDR3 is 12 amino acids. The CDR3 loop is CSGHPWQETQYF. The CDR3 DNA is TGCAGTGGCCATCCATGGCAAGAGACCCAGTACTTC.

About this clonotype: At one end, the junction sequence differs from germline, possibly due to a read error. The chain employs TRBV6-5 and TRBJ2-7; 9 nucleotides match TRBD2. The germline gives CDR1 MNHEY, CDR2 SVGAGI. The CDR3 length is 12 residues. The CDR3 DNA sequence: TGTGCCAGCAGTTCCTCCAGCGGGAGGAAACACTTC. As protein: CASSSSSGRKHF.